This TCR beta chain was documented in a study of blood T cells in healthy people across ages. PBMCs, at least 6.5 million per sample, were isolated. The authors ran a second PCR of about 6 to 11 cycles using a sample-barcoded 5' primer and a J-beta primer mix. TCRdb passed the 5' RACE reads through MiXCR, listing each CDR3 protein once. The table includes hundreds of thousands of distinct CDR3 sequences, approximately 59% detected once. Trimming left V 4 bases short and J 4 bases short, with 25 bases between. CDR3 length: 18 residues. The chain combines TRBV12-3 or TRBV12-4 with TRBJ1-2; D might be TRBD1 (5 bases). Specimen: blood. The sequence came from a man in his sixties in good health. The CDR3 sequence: CASSWARAGIWSGYGYTF. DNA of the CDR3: TGTGCCAGCAGTTGGGCACGGGCAGGGATCTGGTCTGGCTATGGCTACACCTTC.